This passage covers 18 T cell receptor beta chains from one sample sequenced in a study of cytomegalovirus exposure and HLA in healthy donors. PCR involved 60 Vbeta and 13 Jbeta primers. Using immunoSEQ multiplex PCR, the repertoire was profiled, and TCRdb retains in-frame clones only, with some absent. The sample consists of approximately 77,000 clones, around 84% of them appearing once. Input material: PBMCs. These receptor sequences come from a man aged 35 to 55 in good health and CMV-seronegative.

The chain uses TRBV6-6 and TRBJ1-5; TRBD1 might be the D (6 bases). Germline lookup yields CDR1 MNHNY and CDR2 SVGAGI (reference sequence). CDR3 length: 13 amino acids. Between the trimmed V and J ends, which lost 5 bases and 6 bases, there was a span of 11 bases. The chain's CDR3 is CASSEGVGQPQHF. Written as DNA, the CDR3 is TGTGCCAGCAGTGAGGGGGTGGGTCAGCCCCAGCATTTT.

The chain uses TRBV19 and TRBJ1-2; the D gene is possibly TRBD1 (5 bases). This CDR3 is 16 amino acids long. From germline, CDR1 is LNHDA and CDR2 SQIVND (reference sequence). V was pared by 4 bases and J by 2 bases, with 17 bases between. CDR3 sequence: CASSTPSGRANYGYTF. In DNA, the CDR3 is TGTGCCAGTAGTACCCCCTCGGGCAGGGCCAACTATGGCTACACCTTC.

A single count supports this clone. The chain is built from TRBV7-2 and TRBJ2-7, with TRBD2 matching 7 bases. V trimming: 2 bases; J trimming: 3 bases; junction bases outside the gene matches: 4. Per germline, CDR1 SGHTA and CDR2 FQGNSA. This CDR3 is 14 amino acids long. In DNA form, the CDR3 reads TGTGCCAGCAGCTTATCGCGGGAGTACTACGAGCAGTACTTC. It encodes CASSLSREYYEQYF.

The V and J genes are TRBV28 and TRBJ1-5, with 7 bases aligning to TRBD1. J lost 4 bases, V lost 4 bases, and 7 bases had no gene match. Germline V lookup: CDR1 MDHEN, CDR2 SYDVKM. The CDR3 is 15 amino acids. In DNA form, the CDR3 reads TGTGCCAGCAGTTCCTCCCGGGACAGAAATCAGCCCCAGCATTTT. It encodes CASSSSRDRNQPQHF.

This chain connects TRBV27 to TRBJ2-7, with D possibly being TRBD2 (6 bases). V lost 5 bases and J 3 bases, leaving 11 bases between the germline ends. Germline V gene sequence: CDR1 MNHEY, CDR2 SMNVEV (reference sequence). CDR3 length equals 13 residues. The CDR3 sequence is CASSLRDFYEQYF. CDR3 DNA sequence: TGTGCCAGCAGTCTCCGGGACTTCTACGAGCAGTACTTC.

This clone has just a few counts. V and J are TRBV4-2 and TRBJ1-2; perhaps TRBD1 as D (6 bases). The CDR3 sequence is 15 residues long. The germline V gene encodes CDR1 LGHNA and CDR2 YNFKEQ. Trimming took off 0 bases at V and 8 bases at J, with 16 bases between the two ends. The CDR3 DNA is TGTGCCAGCAGCCAAGACCCCCGGGGGGCATGGGGCTACACCTTC. As protein: CASSQDPRGAWGYTF.

V and J are TRBV28 and TRBJ2-7; D might be TRBD1 (6 bases). The CDR3 loop spans 15 amino acids. Trimming left V 2 bases short and J 2 bases short, with 13 bases between. The germline CDR1 and CDR2 sequences are MDHEN and SYDVKM. CDR3 sequence reads: CASSLRGFPPYEQYF. CDR3 DNA sequence: TGTGCCAGCAGTTTAAGGGGGTTCCCCCCCTACGAGCAGTACTTC.

V usage is TRBV7-2 and J usage is TRBJ1-1; D is possibly TRBD1 (6 bases). CDR3 length: 16 amino acids. Germline loops: CDR1 SGHTA, CDR2 FQGNSA. Trimming took 3 bases from V and 0 from J, leaving 14 bases between them. The CDR3 region is CASSFGTRKMNTEAFF. The CDR3, as DNA: TGTGCCAGCAGCTTTGGGACAAGAAAGATGAACACTGAAGCTTTCTTT.

By share, this clone ranks as medium-sized. V usage is TRBV7-2 and J usage is TRBJ2-1, with a weak D call TRBD2 (5 bases). V was clipped by 7 bases and J by 6 bases, with 13 bases between them. This CDR3 contains 13 residues. Germline lookup yields CDR1 SGHTA and CDR2 FQGNSA. The CDR3 region is CASNVGGGNEQFF. CDR3 nucleotides: TGTGCCAGCAATGTAGGAGGCGGCAATGAGCAGTTCTTC.

This clone was counted once. The V call is TRBV6-1, the J call TRBJ2-7; TRBD1 aligns across 10 bases. The CDR3 extends over 14 amino acids. The V gene's germline CDR1 is MNHNS and CDR2 SASEGT. Unmatched junction bases numbered 1, after V lost 3 bases and J lost 2 bases. The CDR3 loop reads CASSEGTGAYEQYF. CDR3 sequence (DNA): TGTGCCAGCAGTGAGGGGACAGGGGCCTACGAGCAGTACTTC.

The chain employs TRBV10-2 and TRBJ2-3, with 12 positions matching TRBD1. Germline lookup yields CDR1 WSHSY and CDR2 SAAADI. The CDR3 runs 20 residues. J gave up 0 bases and V 6 bases, and 16 bases lay outside the gene matches. The CDR3 reads CASRRGGVGTGGSSTDTQYF. CDR3 sequence (DNA): TGCGCCAGCAGACGGGGCGGAGTAGGGACAGGGGGCTCTAGCACAGATACGCAGTATTTT.

The genes are TRBV5-4 and TRBJ2-7; 11 bases fit TRBD2. V was pared by 4 bases and J by 3 bases, with 6 bases of the junction left unmatched. The CDR3 is 15 residues long. Per germline, CDR1 SGHNT and CDR2 YYREEE (reference sequence). The CDR3 sequence is CASSPGLADLYEQYF. CDR3 DNA sequence: TGTGCCAGCAGCCCGGGACTAGCGGACCTCTACGAGCAGTACTTC.

The gene calls are TRBV15 and TRBJ2-1; maybe TRBD2 (5 bases). V shed 8 bases and J shed 5 bases, with 13 bases lying between them. CDR1 and CDR2 from the germline V gene are LNHNV and YYDKDF (reference sequence). The CDR3 has 13 residues. The CDR3 sequence is CATSRPGNNEQFF. The CDR3 coding sequence is TGTGCCACCTCCCGCCCCGGGAACAATGAGCAGTTCTTC.

The chain joins TRBV19 to TRBJ2-1; TRBD2 is a possible D gene (5 bases). CDR3 size: 15 residues. V lost 4 bases and J 7 bases, leaving 17 bases between the germline ends. Germline-derived CDR1 and CDR2 are LNHDA and SQIVND (reference sequence). The CDR3 reads CASSRTGGRGNEQFF. CDR3 DNA sequence: TGTGCCAGTAGTAGGACCGGCGGACGAGGGAATGAGCAGTTCTTC.

The chain couples TRBV5-1 to TRBJ2-3; D may be TRBD1 (6 bases). Germline-derived CDR1 and CDR2 are SGHRS and YFSETQ. V lost 4 bases to trimming and J lost 0 bases, with 15 bases between them. There are 16 residues in the CDR3. CDR3 in DNA: TGCGCCAGCAGCGTGCAACAGGGCCCTAGCACAGATACGCAGTATTTT. This encodes CASSVQQGPSTDTQYF.

The J gene is TRBJ2-5, the V gene TRBV19; 13 bases map to TRBD2. This CDR3 comprises 16 residues. Germline assignment: CDR1 LNHDA and CDR2 SQIVND (reference sequence). The V segment lost 1 base and the J segment 4 bases; nucleotides outside the gene matches: 3. CDR3 DNA: TGTGCCAGTAGTATAGGCGGACTAGCGGGAGTAGAGACCCAGTACTTC. Translated: CASSIGGLAGVETQYF.

This clone is medium-sized by share. The rearrangement uses TRBV5-1 and TRBJ2-2; 11 bases line up with TRBD1. The germline V gene encodes CDR1 SGHRS and CDR2 YFSETQ. Germline trimming cut 0 bases from V and 5 bases from J; bases unmatched to any gene: 6. The CDR3 runs to 17 residues. CDR3 sequence: CASSLAGQGARTGELFF. Here the CDR3 DNA reads TGCGCCAGCAGCTTGGCTGGACAGGGGGCGCGGACCGGGGAGCTGTTTTTT.

A single count supports this clone. This rearrangement joins TRBV6-5 to TRBJ1-5; D is ambiguous. Trimming removed 6 bases from V and 6 bases from J, with 12 bases in between. This CDR3 has 13 residues. Germline V CDR1 and CDR2: MNHEY, SVGAGI. This CDR3 reads CASRRGMGQPQHF. CDR3 DNA sequence: TGTGCCAGCAGACGAGGGATGGGTCAGCCCCAGCATTTT.